The T cell receptor beta chain described here comes from a study of T cells in Graves' hyperthyroidism and ophthalmopathy. Regarding the study as a whole: Ophthalmopathy stood apart from stable hyperthyroidism in a 13 V-J model.

Comments on this clonotype: Its specificity is not known.

The length of the CDR3 is 15 residues. CDR1 and CDR2 from the germline V gene are MNHNS and SASEGT. The ends lost 5 bases at V and 8 bases at J; junction bases unmatched: 10. Aged 18 to 65, the patients had hyperthyroidism that was newly diagnosed and had lasted under 2 months. Diagnosis rested on symptoms, serum thyroxine and TRAb, thyroid ultrasound, and orbital computed tomography. Researchers took RNA transcripts and amplified the TCR beta CDR3 regions from them. With the HTBI primer set, the TCR CDR3 went through a first round of RT-PCR. TCRdb passed the multiplex PCR reads through MiXCR, listing each CDR3 protein once. The sample includes about 720,000 distinct CDR3 sequences, approximately 18% of them seen just once.

Sequenced sample: blood. This clonotype originated in a woman in her 50s with Graves' hyperthyroidism that later progressed to Graves' ophthalmopathy. V and J are TRBV6-1 and TRBJ1-4; TRBD1 aligns across 8 bases. The CDR3 reads CASSRSGTGSEKLFF. The CDR3 region has the DNA TGTGCCAGCAGTCGGTCCGGGACAGGATCGGAAAAACTGTTTTTT.